Below are 13 T cell receptor beta chains sequenced from a single sample in a study of blood T cell repertoires in COVID-19. Clones were read by immunoSEQ multiplex PCR, and TCRdb kept only the in-frame ones, dropping some. The top ten hold less than 35% of the sample, which has tens of thousands of clones, around four fifths seen once. Sequencing was carried out using peripheral blood. The receptor source for this set is a human donor in a cohort sampled during active COVID-19.

The V call is TRBV5-4, the J call TRBJ2-1; 10 bases match TRBD1. V lost 4 bases to trimming and J lost 6 bases; unmatched junction nucleotides: 7. The CDR3 is made up of 15 amino acids. CDR1 SGHNT and CDR2 YYREEE come from the germline V gene (reference sequence). CDR3 sequence (DNA): TGTGCCAGCAGCCCGGGACAGGGGACCTTCAATGAGCAGTTCTTC. This sequence encodes CASSPGQGTFNEQFF.

The chain combines TRBV19 with TRBJ2-3; a weak D match, TRBD1 (5 bases). Germline V gene lookup returns CDR1 LNHDA and CDR2 SQIVND (reference sequence). With 2 bases removed from V and 6 bases from J, the gap between germline ends came to 12 bases. The CDR3 length is 14 residues. The chain's CDR3 is CASSIYGPGDTQYF. CDR3 in DNA: TGTGCCAGTAGTATATATGGCCCAGGGGATACGCAGTATTTT.

The rearrangement links TRBV5-6 to TRBJ2-1, with D uncertain. V shed 3 bases and J shed 2 bases, with 15 bases lying between them. The CDR3 has 16 amino acids. Germline values: CDR1 SGHDT, CDR2 YYEEEE. The CDR3, as DNA: TGTGCCAGCAGCTATCTCACCGCACTCACCTACAATGAGCAGTTCTTC. This encodes CASSYLTALTYNEQFF.

The chain employs TRBV18 and TRBJ2-3, with 8 nucleotides matching TRBD2. This CDR3 region has 17 residues. Germline loops: CDR1 KGHSH, CDR2 LQKENI. The ends lost 2 bases at V and 2 bases at J; junction bases unmatched: 9. The CDR3 reads CASSPSFSGDYTDTQYF. CDR3 bases: TGTGCCAGCTCACCATCCTTTAGCGGGGACTACACAGATACGCAGTATTTT.

The DNA for the CDR3 is TGTGCCATCAGCCCAGGACTAGCGGGCGTCTACGAGCAGTACTTC. Translation gives CAISPGLAGVYEQYF. The chain recombines TRBV10-3 with TRBJ2-7; TRBD2 agrees at 11 bases. The CDR3 spans 15 residues. The germline V gene encodes CDR1 ENHRY and CDR2 SYGVKD. Trimming cost V 6 bases and J 3 bases; bases outside gene matches: 7.

V usage is TRBV9 and J usage is TRBJ2-7; no clear D gene. This CDR3 has 14 residues. Trimming removed 0 bases at V and 1 base at J, with 8 bases between. CDR1 and CDR2 (germline): SGDLS, YYNGEE. CDR3 coding DNA: TGTGCCAGCAGCGTAGGGCATGTTTCCTACGAGCAGTACTTC. Translated, it gives CASSVGHVSYEQYF.

This chain joins TRBV7-9 and TRBJ1-4, with 10 bases aligning to TRBD1. Germline loops: CDR1 SEHNR, CDR2 FQNEAQ (reference sequence). The V and J ends lost 1 base and 7 bases, in that order; junction bases with no gene match: 0. The CDR3 length is 14 residues. In DNA, the CDR3 is TGTGCCAGCAGCTTAGGGACAGGGGGTGAAAAACTGTTTTTT. Protein: CASSLGTGGEKLFF.

The chain is built from TRBV7-9 and TRBJ2-3; a weak D match, TRBD1 (6 bases). The V gene lost 8 bases and the J gene lost 7 bases, with 19 bases spanning the gap. Germline V CDR1 and CDR2: SEHNR, FQNEAQ (reference sequence). The CDR3 consists of 14 residues. The CDR3: CASGWGPASNTQYF. The CDR3 nucleotides read TGTGCCAGCGGGTGGGGGCCTGCCTCGAATACGCAGTATTTT.

The chain has TRBV7-9 and TRBJ2-1; 8 nucleotides agree with TRBD2. This CDR3 contains 14 residues. Germline-derived CDR1 and CDR2 are SEHNR and FQNEAQ (reference sequence). J was trimmed by 1 base and V by 8 bases; bases with no gene match: 4. CDR3 region: CASLRGGSYNEQFF. CDR3 bases: TGTGCCAGCCTTCGGGGGGGATCCTACAATGAGCAGTTCTTC.

V and J are TRBV28 and TRBJ2-3; 14 nucleotides agree with TRBD2. The V gene end was trimmed by 4 bases and the J gene end by 4 bases; junction bases not matched to a gene: 10. The CDR3 runs 18 residues. CDR1 is MDHEN, CDR2 SYDVKM, per germline. The CDR3 is CASSSDLGLAGGADTQYF. In DNA form, the CDR3 reads TGTGCCAGCAGTTCCGACCTCGGACTAGCGGGAGGTGCAGATACGCAGTATTTT. The full variable domain, its missing parts supplied by reference TRBV28 and TRBJ2-3, is DVKVTQSSRYLVKRTGEKVFLECVQDMDHENMFWYRQDPGLGLRLIYFSYDVKMKEKGDIPEGYSVSREKKERFSLILESASTNQTSMYLCASSSDLGLAGGADTQYFGPGTRLTVL.

This chain uses TRBV30 with TRBJ1-2, with 9 nucleotides matching TRBD1. V lost 1 base and J lost 2; bases outside the gene matches: 5. This CDR3 has 15 amino acids. CDR1 is GTSNPN and CDR2 is SVGIG in the germline V gene (reference sequence). The CDR3 sequence is CAWSGTGVGNYGYTF. For the CDR3, the DNA is TGTGCCTGGAGTGGGACAGGGGTGGGGAACTATGGCTACACCTTC.

This chain's CDR3 is CSVEEGREAQYF. In DNA form, the CDR3 reads TGCAGCGTTGAAGAGGGGAGGGAGGCCCAGTACTTC. The chain recombines TRBV29-1 with TRBJ2-5; TRBD2 matches at 7 bases. The CDR3 spans 12 residues. The germline CDR1 and CDR2 sequences are SQVTM and ANQGSEA. Unmatched junction bases numbered 4, after V lost 0 bases and J lost 9 bases.

A single count supports this clone. The chain has TRBV20-1 and TRBJ2-5; possibly TRBD2 for D (6 bases). In germline, CDR1 is DFQATT, CDR2 SNEGSKA (reference sequence). The CDR3 runs to 14 residues. V was pared by 3 bases and J by 2 bases, with 13 bases between. The CDR3 bases are TGCAGTGCTAGTCACGGGAGTAGGCAAGAGACCCAGTACTTC. Translated: CSASHGSRQETQYF.